The rows below give T cell receptor beta chains drawn from one sample of a study of control samples from healthy donors and cancer patients. Libraries were prepared by immunoSEQ multiplex PCR; TCRdb keeps only in-frame clonotypes and omits some of them. The data contain around 250,000 clones, over 75% of them singletons. Specimen: PBMCs. The receptors stem from a woman aged 55 to 70 with lung cancer. The CDR3 runs from the conserved cysteine through the conserved F or W. Fields, in order: V gene, J gene, D gene, clone size, CDR3 protein, CDR3 DNA. D genes are given only for firm matches. Size is stated for part of the rows, as once, few or many counts, or as a class when the clone is expanded.

V: TRBV3-1/TRBV3-2
J: TRBJ1-1
D: .
size: .
CDR3: CASSPGGAVGAFF
DNA: TGTGCCAGCAGCCCGGGGGGGGCCGTTGGAGCTTTCTTT

V: TRBV4-1
J: TRBJ2-1
D: .
size: .
CDR3: CASSQTGFMDNEQFF
DNA: TGCGCCAGCAGCCAAACAGGGTTTATGGACAATGAGCAGTTCTTC

V: TRBV18
J: TRBJ1-6
D: .
size: few
CDR3: CASSPVLSGGSYNSPLHF
DNA: TGTGCCAGCTCACCGGTCTTGTCCGGGGGATCCTATAATTCACCCCTCCACTTT

V: TRBV5-1
J: TRBJ2-1
D: TRBD2
size: once
CDR3: CASSLATGLGGNEQFF
DNA: TGCGCCAGCAGCTTGGCCACGGGACTAGGTGGCAATGAGCAGTTCTTC

V: TRBV19
J: TRBJ1-5
D: .
size: .
CDR3: CASSIGQAVSNQPQHF
DNA: TGTGCCAGTAGTATAGGACAGGCCGTAAGCAATCAGCCCCAGCATTTT

V: TRBV5-1
J: TRBJ1-2
D: .
size: .
CDR3: CASSLAEGTGGYGYTF
DNA: TGCGCCAGCAGCTTGGCCGAGGGCACCGGGGGCTATGGCTACACCTTC

V: TRBV7-3
J: TRBJ1-1
D: .
size: .
CDR3: CASSLIGQGSTEAFF
DNA: TGTGCCAGCAGCTTAATAGGCCAGGGGTCGACTGAAGCTTTCTTT

V: TRBV6-5
J: TRBJ1-5
D: .
size: .
CDR3: CASILQSNQPQHF
DNA: TGTGCCAGCATCCTCCAGTCCAATCAGCCCCAGCATTTT

V: TRBV6-4
J: TRBJ2-2
D: TRBD1
size: few
CDR3: CASSDGTGGNTGELFF
DNA: TGTGCCAGCAGCGACGGGACAGGGGGTAACACCGGGGAGCTGTTTTTT

V: TRBV7-9
J: TRBJ1-5
D: TRBD1
size: .
CDR3: CASSSAGGPQPQHF
DNA: TGTGCCAGCAGCTCCGCAGGGGGCCCTCAGCCCCAGCATTTT

V: TRBV5-4
J: TRBJ2-5
D: TRBD1
size: .
CDR3: CASSMTGEETQYF
DNA: TGTGCCAGCAGCATGACAGGGGAAGAGACCCAGTACTTC

V: TRBV5-4
J: TRBJ2-3
D: .
size: .
CDR3: CASSLASGTDTQYF
DNA: TGTGCCAGCAGCTTGGCTAGCGGCACAGATACGCAGTATTTT

V: TRBV3-1/TRBV3-2
J: TRBJ1-5
D: .
size: .
CDR3: CASSRGWSNQPQHF
DNA: TGTGCCAGCAGCCGGGGATGGAGCAATCAGCCCCAGCATTTT

V: TRBV2
J: TRBJ1-5
D: .
size: once
CDR3: CASSVLQGPQPQHF
DNA: TGTGCCAGCAGTGTCCTGCAGGGGCCTCAGCCCCAGCATTTT

V: TRBV6-1
J: TRBJ2-1
D: TRBD1
size: .
CDR3: CASSANPTGGRYNEQFF
DNA: TGTGCCAGCAGTGCGAACCCGACAGGGGGACGCTACAATGAGCAGTTCTTC

V: TRBV6-6
J: TRBJ2-1
D: .
size: .
CDR3: CASSYLGAYNEQFF
DNA: TGTGCCAGCAGTTACCTGGGGGCCTACAATGAGCAGTTCTTC

V: TRBV6-5
J: TRBJ2-3
D: .
size: .
CDR3: CASRVEGKDTQYF
DNA: TGTGCCAGCAGGGTAGAGGGCAAAGATACGCAGTATTTT

V: TRBV29-1
J: TRBJ2-1
D: TRBD1
size: .
CDR3: CSFNRGSYNEQFF
DNA: TGCAGCTTTAACAGGGGCTCCTACAATGAGCAGTTCTTC

V: TRBV24-1
J: TRBJ2-1
D: TRBD1
size: .
CDR3: CATGTGEATNLYNEQFF
DNA: TGTGCCACCGGTACAGGGGAAGCAACCAACCTATACAATGAGCAGTTCTTC

V: TRBV10-3
J: TRBJ2-3
D: .
size: .
CDR3: CATGREGDGADTQYF
DNA: TGTGCCACCGGAAGGGAAGGGGATGGCGCAGATACGCAGTATTTT

V: TRBV6-1
J: TRBJ1-3
D: .
size: .
CDR3: CASSEVGWNTIYF
DNA: TGTGCCAGCAGTGAAGTTGGGTGGAACACCATATATTTT

V: TRBV11-2
J: TRBJ2-3
D: .
size: .
CDR3: CASSSAPTDTQYF
DNA: TGTGCCAGCAGCTCGGCCCCCACAGATACGCAGTATTTT

V: TRBV12-1
J: TRBJ2-7
D: .
size: .
CDR3: CASSFAQVEQYF
DNA: TGTGCCAGCAGCTTTGCCCAGGTCGAGCAGTACTTC